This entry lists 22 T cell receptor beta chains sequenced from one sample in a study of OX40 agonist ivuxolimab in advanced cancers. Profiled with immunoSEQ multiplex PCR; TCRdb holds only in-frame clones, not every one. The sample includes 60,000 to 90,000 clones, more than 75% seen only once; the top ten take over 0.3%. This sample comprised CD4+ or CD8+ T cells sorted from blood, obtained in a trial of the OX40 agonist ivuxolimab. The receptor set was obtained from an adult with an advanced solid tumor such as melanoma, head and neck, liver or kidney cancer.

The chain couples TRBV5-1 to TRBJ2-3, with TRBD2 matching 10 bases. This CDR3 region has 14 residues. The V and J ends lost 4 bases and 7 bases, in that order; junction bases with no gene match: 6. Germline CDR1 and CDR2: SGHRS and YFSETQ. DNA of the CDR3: TGCGCCAGCAGCCCAGGGACTAGCGCGAATACGCAGTATTTT. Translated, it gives CASSPGTSANTQYF. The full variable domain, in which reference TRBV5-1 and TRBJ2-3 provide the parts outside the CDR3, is KAGVTQTPRYLIKTRGQQVTLSCSPISGHRSVSWYQQTPGQGLQFLFEYFSETQRNKGNFPGRFSGRQFSNSRSEMNVSTLELGDSALYLCASSPGTSANTQYFGPGTRLTVL.

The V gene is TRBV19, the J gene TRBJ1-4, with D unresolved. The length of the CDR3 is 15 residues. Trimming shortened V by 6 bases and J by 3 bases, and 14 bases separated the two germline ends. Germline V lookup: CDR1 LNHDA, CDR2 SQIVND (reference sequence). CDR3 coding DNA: TGTGCCAGTAGCGTCCGGAGGGCCTCTAATGAAAAACTGTTTTTT. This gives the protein CASSVRRASNEKLFF.

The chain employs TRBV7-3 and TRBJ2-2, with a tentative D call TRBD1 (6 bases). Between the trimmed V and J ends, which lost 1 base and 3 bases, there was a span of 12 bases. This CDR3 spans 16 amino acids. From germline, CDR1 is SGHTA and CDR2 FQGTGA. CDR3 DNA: TGTGCCAGCAGCTTAAGGGTTCCAGGGGACACCGGGGAGCTGTTTTTT. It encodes CASSLRVPGDTGELFF.

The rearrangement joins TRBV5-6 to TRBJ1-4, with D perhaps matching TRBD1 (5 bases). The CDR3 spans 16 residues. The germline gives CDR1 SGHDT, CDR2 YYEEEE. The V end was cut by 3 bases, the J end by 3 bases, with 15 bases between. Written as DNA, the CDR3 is TGTGCCAGCAGCTCACAGGTCCACGAGGCTAATGAAAAACTGTTTTTT. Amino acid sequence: CASSSQVHEANEKLFF.

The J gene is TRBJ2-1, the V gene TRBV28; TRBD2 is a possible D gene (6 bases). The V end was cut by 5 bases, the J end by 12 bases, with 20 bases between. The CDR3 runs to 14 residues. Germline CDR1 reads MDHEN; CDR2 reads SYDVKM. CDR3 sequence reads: CASSPGLPKGLQFF. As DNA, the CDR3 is TGTGCCAGCAGTCCGGGACTTCCAAAGGGGTTGCAGTTCTTC. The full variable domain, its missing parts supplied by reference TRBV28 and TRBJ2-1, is DVKVTQSSRYLVKRTGEKVFLECVQDMDHENMFWYRQDPGLGLRLIYFSYDVKMKEKGDIPEGYSVSREKKERFSLILESASTNQTSMYLCASSPGLPKGLQFFGPGTRLTVL.

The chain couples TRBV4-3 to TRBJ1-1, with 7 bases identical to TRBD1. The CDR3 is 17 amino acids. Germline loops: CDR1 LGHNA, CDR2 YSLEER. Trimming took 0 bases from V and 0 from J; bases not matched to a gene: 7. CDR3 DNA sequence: TGCGCCAGCAGCCAAGAGACAGGGAAAGTAGTGAACACTGAAGCTTTCTTT. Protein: CASSQETGKVVNTEAFF.

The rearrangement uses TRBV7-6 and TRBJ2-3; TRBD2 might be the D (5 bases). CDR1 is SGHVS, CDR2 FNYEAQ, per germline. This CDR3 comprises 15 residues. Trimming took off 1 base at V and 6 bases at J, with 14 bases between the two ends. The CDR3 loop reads CASSLDMFGVDTQYF. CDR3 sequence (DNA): TGTGCCAGCAGCTTAGATATGTTCGGGGTCGATACGCAGTATTTT.

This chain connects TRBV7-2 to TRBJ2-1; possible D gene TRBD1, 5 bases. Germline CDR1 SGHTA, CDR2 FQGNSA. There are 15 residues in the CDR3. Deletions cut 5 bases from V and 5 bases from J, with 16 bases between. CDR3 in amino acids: CASSQRTPTNNEQFF. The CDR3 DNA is TGTGCCAGCAGCCAACGGACACCTACGAACAATGAGCAGTTCTTC.

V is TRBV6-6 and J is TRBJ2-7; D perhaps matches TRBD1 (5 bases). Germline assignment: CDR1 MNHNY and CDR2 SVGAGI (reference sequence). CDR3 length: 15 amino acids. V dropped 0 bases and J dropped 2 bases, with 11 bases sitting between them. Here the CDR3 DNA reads TGTGCCAGCAGTTACTCGACAGTGTCCGCCTACGAGCAGTACTTC. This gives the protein CASSYSTVSAYEQYF.

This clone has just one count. The DNA for the CDR3 is TGTGCCAGCAGCCATGGGACAACCTACGAGCAGTACTTC. Its translation is CASSHGTTYEQYF. The chain uses TRBV7-8 and TRBJ2-7; tentatively, D is TRBD1 (6 bases). The germline V and J ends were trimmed by 5 bases and 2 bases, with 10 bases remaining between them. The CDR3 totals 13 residues. The germline gives CDR1 SGHVS, CDR2 FQNEAQ.

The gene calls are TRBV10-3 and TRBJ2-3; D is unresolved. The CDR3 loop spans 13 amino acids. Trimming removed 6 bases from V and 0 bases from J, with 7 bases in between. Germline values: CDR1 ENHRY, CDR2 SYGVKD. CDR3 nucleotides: TGTGCCATCAGAGAACCTAGCACAGATACGCAGTATTTT. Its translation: CAIREPSTDTQYF.

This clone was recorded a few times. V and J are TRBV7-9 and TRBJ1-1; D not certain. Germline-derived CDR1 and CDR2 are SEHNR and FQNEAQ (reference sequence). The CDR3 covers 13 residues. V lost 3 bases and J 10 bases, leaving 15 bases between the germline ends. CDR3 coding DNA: TGTGCCAGCAGCTTCGAACAAGTTTTGGGAGCTTTCTTT. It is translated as CASSFEQVLGAFF.

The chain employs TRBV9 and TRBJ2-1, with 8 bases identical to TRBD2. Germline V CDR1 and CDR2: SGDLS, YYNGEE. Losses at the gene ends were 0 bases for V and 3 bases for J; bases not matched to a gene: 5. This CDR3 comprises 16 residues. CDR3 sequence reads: CASSVVGTRNYNEQFF. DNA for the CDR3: TGTGCCAGCAGCGTAGTGGGGACTAGGAACTACAATGAGCAGTTCTTC.

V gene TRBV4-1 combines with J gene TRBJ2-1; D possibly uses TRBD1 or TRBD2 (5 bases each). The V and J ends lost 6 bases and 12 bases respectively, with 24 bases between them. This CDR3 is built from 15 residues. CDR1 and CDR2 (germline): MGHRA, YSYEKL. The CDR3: CASSRTGDASGGQFF. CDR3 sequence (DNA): TGCGCCAGCAGTAGGACCGGGGACGCCTCTGGGGGGCAGTTCTTC.

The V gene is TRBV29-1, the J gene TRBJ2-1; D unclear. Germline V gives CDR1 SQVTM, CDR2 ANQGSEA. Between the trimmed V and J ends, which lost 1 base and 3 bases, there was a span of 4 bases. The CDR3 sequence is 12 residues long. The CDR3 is CSVEVVYNEQFF. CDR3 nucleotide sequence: TGCAGCGTTGAAGTGGTCTACAATGAGCAGTTCTTC.

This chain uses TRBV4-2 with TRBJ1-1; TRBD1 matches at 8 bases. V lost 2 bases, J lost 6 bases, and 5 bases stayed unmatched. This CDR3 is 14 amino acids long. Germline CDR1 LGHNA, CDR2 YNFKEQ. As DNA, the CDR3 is TGTGCCAGCAGCCAACCAGGGGGCGCGCCTGAAGCTTTCTTT. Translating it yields CASSQPGGAPEAFF.

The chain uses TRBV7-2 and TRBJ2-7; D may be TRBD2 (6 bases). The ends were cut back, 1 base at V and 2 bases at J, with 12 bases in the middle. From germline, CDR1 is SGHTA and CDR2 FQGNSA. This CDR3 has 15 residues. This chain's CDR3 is CASSLVRGGAYEQYF. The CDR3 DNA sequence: TGTGCCAGCAGCTTAGTTAGAGGAGGGGCCTACGAGCAGTACTTC. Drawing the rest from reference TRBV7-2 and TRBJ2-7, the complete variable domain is GAGVSQSPSNKVTEKGKDVELRCDPISGHTALYWYRQSLGQGLEFLIYFQGNSAPDKSGLPSDRFSAERTGGSVSTLTIQRTQQEDSAVYLCASSLVRGGAYEQYFGPGTRLTVT.

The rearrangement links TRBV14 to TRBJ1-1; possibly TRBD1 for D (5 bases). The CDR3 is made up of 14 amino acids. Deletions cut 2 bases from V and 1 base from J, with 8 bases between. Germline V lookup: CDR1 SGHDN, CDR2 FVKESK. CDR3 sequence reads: CASSQQGGNTEAFF. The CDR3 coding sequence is TGTGCCAGCAGCCAACAGGGTGGGAACACTGAAGCTTTCTTT.

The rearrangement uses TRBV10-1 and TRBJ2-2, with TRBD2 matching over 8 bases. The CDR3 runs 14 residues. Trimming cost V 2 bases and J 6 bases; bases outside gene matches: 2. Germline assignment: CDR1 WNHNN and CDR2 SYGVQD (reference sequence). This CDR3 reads CASSEPGRAGELFF. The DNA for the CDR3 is TGCGCCAGCAGTGAGCCCGGGAGGGCCGGGGAGCTGTTTTTT.

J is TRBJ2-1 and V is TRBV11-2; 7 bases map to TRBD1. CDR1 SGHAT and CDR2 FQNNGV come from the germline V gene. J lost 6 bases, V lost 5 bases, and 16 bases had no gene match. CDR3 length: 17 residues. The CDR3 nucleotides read TGTGCCAGCAGCACCCGGGACAGCCCTGAACGGAGCAATGAGCAGTTCTTC. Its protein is CASSTRDSPERSNEQFF.

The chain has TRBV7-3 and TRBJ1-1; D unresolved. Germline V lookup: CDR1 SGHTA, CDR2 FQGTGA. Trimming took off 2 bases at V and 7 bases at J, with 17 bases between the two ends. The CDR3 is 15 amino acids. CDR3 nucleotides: TGTGCCAGCAGCTTAGATGGCAGTCACTGGTTTGAAGCTTTCTTT. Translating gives CASSLDGSHWFEAFF. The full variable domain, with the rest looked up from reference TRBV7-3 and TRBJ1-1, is GAGVSQTPSNKVTEKGKYVELRCDPISGHTALYWYRQSLGQGPEFLIYFQGTGAADDSGLPNDRFFAVRPEGSVSTLKIQRTERGDSAVYLCASSLDGSHWFEAFFGQGTRLTVV.

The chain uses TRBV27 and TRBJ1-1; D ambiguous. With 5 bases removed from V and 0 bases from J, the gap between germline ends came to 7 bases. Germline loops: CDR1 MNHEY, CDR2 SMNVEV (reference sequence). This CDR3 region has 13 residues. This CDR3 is CASSPTMNTEAFF. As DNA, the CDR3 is TGTGCCAGCAGTCCAACGATGAACACTGAAGCTTTCTTT.